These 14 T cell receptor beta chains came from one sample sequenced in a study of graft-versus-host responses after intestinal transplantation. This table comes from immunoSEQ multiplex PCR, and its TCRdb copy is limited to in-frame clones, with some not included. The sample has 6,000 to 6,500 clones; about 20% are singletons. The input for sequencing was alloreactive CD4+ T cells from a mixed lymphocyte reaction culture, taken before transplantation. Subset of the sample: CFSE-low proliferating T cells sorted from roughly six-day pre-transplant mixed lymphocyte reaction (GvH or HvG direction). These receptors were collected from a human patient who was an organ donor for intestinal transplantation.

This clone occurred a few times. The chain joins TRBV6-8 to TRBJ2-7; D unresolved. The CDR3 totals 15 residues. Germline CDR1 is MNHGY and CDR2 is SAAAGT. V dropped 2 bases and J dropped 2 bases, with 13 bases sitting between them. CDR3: CASSYRAKRPYEQYF. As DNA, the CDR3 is TGTGCCAGCAGTTACCGGGCCAAAAGACCCTACGAGCAGTACTTC.

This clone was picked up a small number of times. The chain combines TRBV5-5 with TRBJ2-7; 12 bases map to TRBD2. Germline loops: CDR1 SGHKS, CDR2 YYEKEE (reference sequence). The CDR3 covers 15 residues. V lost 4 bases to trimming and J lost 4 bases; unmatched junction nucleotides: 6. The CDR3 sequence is CASSRPGLAGYEQYF. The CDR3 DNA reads TGTGCCAGCAGCCGCCCCGGACTAGCGGGGTACGAGCAGTACTTC.

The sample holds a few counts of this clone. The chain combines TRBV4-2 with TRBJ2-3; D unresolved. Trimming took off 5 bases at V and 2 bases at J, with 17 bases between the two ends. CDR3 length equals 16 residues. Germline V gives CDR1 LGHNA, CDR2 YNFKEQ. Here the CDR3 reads CASSLAPLIITDTQYF. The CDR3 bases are TGTGCCAGCAGCTTGGCCCCGCTCATTATCACAGATACGCAGTATTTT.

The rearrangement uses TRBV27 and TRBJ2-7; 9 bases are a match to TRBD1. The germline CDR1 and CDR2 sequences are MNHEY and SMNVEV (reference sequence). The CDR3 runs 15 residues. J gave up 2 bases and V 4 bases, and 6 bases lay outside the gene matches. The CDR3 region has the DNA TGTGCCAGCAGTTCCTGGGACAGGGTCCCCTACGAGCAGTACTTC. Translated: CASSSWDRVPYEQYF.

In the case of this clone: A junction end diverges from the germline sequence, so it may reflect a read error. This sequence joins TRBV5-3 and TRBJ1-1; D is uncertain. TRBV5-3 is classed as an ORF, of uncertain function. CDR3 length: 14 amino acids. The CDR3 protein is CASSLFLEPPEAFF. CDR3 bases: TGTGCCAGCAGCTTATTCTTAGAACCGCCCGAAGCTTTCTTT.

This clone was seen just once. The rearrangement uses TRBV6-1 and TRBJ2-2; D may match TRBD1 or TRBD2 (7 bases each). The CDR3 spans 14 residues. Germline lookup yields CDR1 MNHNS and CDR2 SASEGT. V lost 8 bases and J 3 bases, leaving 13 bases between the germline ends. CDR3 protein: CASRGDSYTGELFF. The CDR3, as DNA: TGTGCCAGCCGGGGGGACAGTTACACCGGGGAGCTGTTTTTT.

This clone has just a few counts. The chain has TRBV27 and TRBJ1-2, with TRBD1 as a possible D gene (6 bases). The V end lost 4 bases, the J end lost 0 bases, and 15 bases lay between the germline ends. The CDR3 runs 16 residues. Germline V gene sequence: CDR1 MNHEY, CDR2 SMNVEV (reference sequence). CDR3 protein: CASSSLTGIANYGYTF. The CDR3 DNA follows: TGTGCCAGCAGTTCCCTAACAGGGATAGCTAACTATGGCTACACCTTC.

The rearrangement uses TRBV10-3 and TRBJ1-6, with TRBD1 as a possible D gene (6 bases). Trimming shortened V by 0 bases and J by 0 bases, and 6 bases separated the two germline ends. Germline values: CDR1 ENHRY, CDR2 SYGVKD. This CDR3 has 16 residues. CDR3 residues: CAISESGHSYNSPLHF. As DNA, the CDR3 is TGTGCCATCAGTGAGTCGGGACACTCCTATAATTCACCCCTCCACTTT.

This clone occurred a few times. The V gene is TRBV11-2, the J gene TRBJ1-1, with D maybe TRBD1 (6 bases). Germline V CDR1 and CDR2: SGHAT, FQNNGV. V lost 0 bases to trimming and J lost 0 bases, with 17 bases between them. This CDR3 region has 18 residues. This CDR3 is CASSLEGAKGELNTEAFF. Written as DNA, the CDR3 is TGTGCCAGCAGCTTAGAGGGGGCCAAAGGGGAGTTGAACACTGAAGCTTTCTTT.

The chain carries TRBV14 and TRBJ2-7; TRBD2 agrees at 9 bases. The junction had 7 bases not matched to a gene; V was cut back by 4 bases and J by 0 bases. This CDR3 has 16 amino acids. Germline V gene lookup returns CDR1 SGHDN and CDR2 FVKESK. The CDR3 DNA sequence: TGTGCCAGCAGCCCTTTGCTAGCGGGGAGCTCCTACGAGCAGTACTTC. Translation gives CASSPLLAGSSYEQYF.

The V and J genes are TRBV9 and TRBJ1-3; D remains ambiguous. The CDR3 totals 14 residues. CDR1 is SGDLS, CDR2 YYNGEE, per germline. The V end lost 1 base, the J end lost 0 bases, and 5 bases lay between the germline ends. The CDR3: CASSVLPSGNTIYF. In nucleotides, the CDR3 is TGTGCCAGCAGCGTATTGCCCTCTGGAAACACCATATATTTT.

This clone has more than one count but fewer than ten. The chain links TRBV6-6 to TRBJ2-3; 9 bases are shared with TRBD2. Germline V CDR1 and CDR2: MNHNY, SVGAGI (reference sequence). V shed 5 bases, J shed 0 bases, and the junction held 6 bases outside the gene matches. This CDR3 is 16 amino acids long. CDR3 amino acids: CASSPLAGKSTDTQYF. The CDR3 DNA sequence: TGTGCCAGCAGTCCCCTAGCGGGGAAAAGCACAGATACGCAGTATTTT.

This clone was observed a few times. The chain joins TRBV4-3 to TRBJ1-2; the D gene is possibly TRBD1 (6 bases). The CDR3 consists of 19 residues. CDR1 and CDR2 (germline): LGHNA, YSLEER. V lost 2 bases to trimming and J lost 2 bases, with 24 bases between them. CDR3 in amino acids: CASSQSEGGGKAMNYGYTF. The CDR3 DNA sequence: TGCGCCAGCAGCCAATCCGAGGGGGGGGGCAAGGCGATGAACTATGGCTACACCTTC.

DNA of the CDR3: TGTGGCAGAGGAGGGAAGATAACACAAAGTCGGGCCAACGTCCTGACTTTC. Protein product: CGRGGKITQSRANVLTF. The chain carries TRBV8-2 and TRBJ2-6; the table's D call, TRBD2, was not checked against the DNA. TRBV8-2 is a pseudogene. This CDR3 region has 17 residues.